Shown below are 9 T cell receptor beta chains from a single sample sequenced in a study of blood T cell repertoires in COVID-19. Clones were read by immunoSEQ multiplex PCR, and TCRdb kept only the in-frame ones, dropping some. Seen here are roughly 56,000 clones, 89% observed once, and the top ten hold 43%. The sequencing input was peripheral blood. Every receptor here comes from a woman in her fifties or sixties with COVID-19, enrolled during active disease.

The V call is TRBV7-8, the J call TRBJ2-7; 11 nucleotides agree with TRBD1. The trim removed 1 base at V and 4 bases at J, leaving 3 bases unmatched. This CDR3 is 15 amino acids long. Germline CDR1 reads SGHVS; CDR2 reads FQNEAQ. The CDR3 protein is CASSLGGQGVYEQYF. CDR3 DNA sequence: TGTGCCAGCAGCTTAGGGGGACAGGGGGTTTACGAGCAGTACTTC.

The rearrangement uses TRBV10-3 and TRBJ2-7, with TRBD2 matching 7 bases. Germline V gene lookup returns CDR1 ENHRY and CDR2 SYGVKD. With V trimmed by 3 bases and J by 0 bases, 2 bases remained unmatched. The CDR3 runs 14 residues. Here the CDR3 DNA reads TGTGCCATCAGTGACCCTAGCGGCTCCTACGAGCAGTACTTC. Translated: CAISDPSGSYEQYF.

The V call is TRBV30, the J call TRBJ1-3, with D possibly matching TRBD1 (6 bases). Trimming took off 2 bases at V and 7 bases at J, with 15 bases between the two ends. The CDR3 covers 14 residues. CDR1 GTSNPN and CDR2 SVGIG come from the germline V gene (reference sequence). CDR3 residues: CAWSSGGVANTIYF. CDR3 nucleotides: TGTGCCTGGAGTTCGGGGGGCGTGGCGAACACCATATATTTT.

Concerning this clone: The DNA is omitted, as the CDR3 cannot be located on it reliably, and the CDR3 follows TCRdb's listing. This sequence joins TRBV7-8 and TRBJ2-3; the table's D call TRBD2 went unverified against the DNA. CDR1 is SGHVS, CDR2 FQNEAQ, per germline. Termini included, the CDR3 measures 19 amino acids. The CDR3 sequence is CASSFLWAASGRGADTQYF.

CDR3 amino acids: CASSLRQATYEQYF. The CDR3 DNA reads TGTGCCAGCAGCCTCCGACAGGCGACCTACGAGCAGTACTTC. This chain joins TRBV7-2 and TRBJ2-7; tentative D call: TRBD1 (6 bases). The CDR3 runs 14 residues. The ends were cut back, 5 bases at V and 2 bases at J, with 13 bases in the middle. Germline CDR1 reads SGHTA; CDR2 reads FQGNSA.

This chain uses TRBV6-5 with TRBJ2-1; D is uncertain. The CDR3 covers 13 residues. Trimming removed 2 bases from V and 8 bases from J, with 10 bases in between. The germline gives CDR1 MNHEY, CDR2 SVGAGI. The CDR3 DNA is TGTGCCAGCAGTTACCTCGCGAGCGATGAGCAGTTCTTC. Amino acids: CASSYLASDEQFF.

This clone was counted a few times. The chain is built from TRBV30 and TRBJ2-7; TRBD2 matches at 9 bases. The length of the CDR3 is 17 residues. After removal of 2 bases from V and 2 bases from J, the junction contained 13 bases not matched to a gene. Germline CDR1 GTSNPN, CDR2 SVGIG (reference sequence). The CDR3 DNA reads TGTGCCTGGAGTCCACCCCCTAGACTAGCGGTTACCTACGAGCAGTACTTC. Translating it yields CAWSPPPRLAVTYEQYF. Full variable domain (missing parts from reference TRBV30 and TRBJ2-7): SQTIHQWPATLVQPVGSPLSLECTVEGTSNPNLYWYRQAAGRGLQLLFYSVGIGQISSEVPQNLSASRPQDRQFILSSKKLLLSDSGFYLCAWSPPPRLAVTYEQYFGPGTRLTVT.

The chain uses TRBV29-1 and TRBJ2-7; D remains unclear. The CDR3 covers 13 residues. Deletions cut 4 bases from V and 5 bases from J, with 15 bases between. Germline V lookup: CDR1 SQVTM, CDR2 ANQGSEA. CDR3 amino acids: CSVAARSVHEQYF. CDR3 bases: TGCAGCGTTGCAGCTCGGAGCGTTCACGAGCAGTACTTC.

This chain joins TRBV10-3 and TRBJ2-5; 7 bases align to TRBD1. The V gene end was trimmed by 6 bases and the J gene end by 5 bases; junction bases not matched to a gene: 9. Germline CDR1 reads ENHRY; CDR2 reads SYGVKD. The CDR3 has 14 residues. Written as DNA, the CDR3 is TGTGCCATCAGACCGGACCGAGGGGGCGAGACCCAGTACTTC. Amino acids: CAIRPDRGGETQYF.